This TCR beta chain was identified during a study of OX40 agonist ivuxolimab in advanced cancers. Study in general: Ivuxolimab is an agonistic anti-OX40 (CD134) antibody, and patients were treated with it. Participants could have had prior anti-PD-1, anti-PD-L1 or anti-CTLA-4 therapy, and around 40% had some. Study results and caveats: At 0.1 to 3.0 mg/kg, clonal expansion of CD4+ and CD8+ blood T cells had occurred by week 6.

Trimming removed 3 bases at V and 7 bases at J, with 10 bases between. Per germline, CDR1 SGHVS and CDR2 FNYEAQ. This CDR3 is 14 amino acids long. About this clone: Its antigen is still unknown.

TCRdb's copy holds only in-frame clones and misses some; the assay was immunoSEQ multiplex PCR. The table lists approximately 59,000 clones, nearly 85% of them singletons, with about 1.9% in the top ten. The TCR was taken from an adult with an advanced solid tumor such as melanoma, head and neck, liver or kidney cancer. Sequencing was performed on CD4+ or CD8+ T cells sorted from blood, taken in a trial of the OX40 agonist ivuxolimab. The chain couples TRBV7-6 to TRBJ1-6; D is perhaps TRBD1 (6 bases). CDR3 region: CASSLGGSNSPLHF. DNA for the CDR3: TGTGCCAGCAGCTTGGGGGGCTCGAATTCACCCCTCCACTTT.